A selection of T cell receptor beta chains follows, all from one sample in a study of CD8 T cells in Susac syndrome. From the immunoSEQ multiplex PCR reads, TCRdb called clonotypes with MiXCR, one entry per CDR3 protein. The sample comprises fewer than 200,000 distinct CDR3 sequences, 85% to 95% of which are singletons, and 0.1% rests with the top ten. Material for sequencing was CD4+ T cells from PBMCs. The source is a human donor in good health. Each CDR3 is given with its conserved first and last residue. D genes are given only for firm matches. Clone size appears in some rows only: once, few, many, or a class for an expanded clone.

TGCGCCAGCAGCCGCGGGGGAGCTTTTCAGAACACCGGGGAGCTGTTTTTT	CASSRGGAFQNTGELFF	TRBV5-1	TRBJ2-2	once	TRBD2
TGCGCCAGCAGCCCCCGGGACAGCCGAAACAGTGAAGCTTTCTTT	CASSPRDSRNSEAFF	TRBV4-1	TRBJ1-1	NA	TRBD1
TGTGCCAGCAGCCAAGAGATGGGGGGCTCTGGAAACACCATATATTTT	CASSQEMGGSGNTIYF	TRBV4-2	TRBJ1-3	NA	NA
TGTGCCAGCAGCCCCCTTTGGGGGAATGAGCAGTTCTTC	CASSPLWGNEQFF	TRBV6-4	TRBJ2-1	NA	NA
TGCGCCAGCTCTTATAGGGATACGAACACCGGGGAGCTGTTTTTT	CASSYRDTNTGELFF	TRBV5-1	TRBJ2-2	NA	NA
TGTGCCAGCAGGGAATGGGGCAGCCACACCGGGGAGCTGTTTTTT	CASREWGSHTGELFF	TRBV28	TRBJ2-2	NA	NA
TGTGCCAGTAGTATGGGGAATCTTTATGACGGGGAGCTGTTTTTT	CASSMGNLYDGELFF	TRBV19	TRBJ2-2	NA	NA
TGTGCCAGCAGCCCGGGGCCCGTCACAGATACGCAGTATTTT	CASSPGPVTDTQYF	TRBV3-1	TRBJ2-3	NA	NA
TGCAGCGTCGAACGAAGACGGAACACAGATACGCAGTATTTT	CSVERRRNTDTQYF	TRBV29-1	TRBJ2-3	NA	NA
TGTGCCAGCAGCCAAGAAACTTCCACCCGGGCCTACACCTTC	CASSQETSTRAYTF	TRBV4-2	TRBJ1-2	NA	NA
TGTGCCAGTAGTATTAACCGAGGACAGGGTGGCGGAGATACGCAGTATTTT	CASSINRGQGGGDTQYF	TRBV19	TRBJ2-3	NA	TRBD1
TGTGCCAGCAGTTACCCGAAAACAGCGACTAGCAATCAGCCCCAGCATTTT	CASSYPKTATSNQPQHF	TRBV6-2/TRBV6-3	TRBJ1-5	NA	NA
TGTGCCAGCAGTTTAGCTCGAGGGGCGCAGGACATTCAGTACTTC	CASSLARGAQDIQYF	TRBV6-2/TRBV6-3	TRBJ2-4	NA	NA
TGCAGTGCCACCCCCGTGGACAAATACAATGAGCAGTTCTTC	CSATPVDKYNEQFF	TRBV20-1	TRBJ2-1	NA	NA
TGCGCCAGCAGCCGGGCAGGGGAATTTGATCAGCCCCAGCATTTT	CASSRAGEFDQPQHF	TRBV5-1	TRBJ1-5	NA	NA
TGTGCCATCAGTGCCCCAGGCACAGATACGCAGTATTTT	CAISAPGTDTQYF	TRBV10-3	TRBJ2-3	NA	NA
TGTGCCAGCTCCTCAATGCGGCCTGCAGATACGCAGTATTTT	CASSSMRPADTQYF	TRBV6-2/TRBV6-3	TRBJ2-3	NA	NA
TGTGCCAGCACCCTGACAGCTGAAGCTTTCTTT	CASTLTAEAFF	TRBV7-2	TRBJ1-1	NA	NA
TGTGCCAGTAGTAAATCCCCAACCACCCACAGGGGGGGATCCTACAATGAGCAGTTCTTC	CASSKSPTTHRGGSYNEQFF	TRBV19	TRBJ2-1	NA	NA
TGTGCCAGCAGTTTCCTTAGCGGGGGGGCTTGGCAGTTCTTC	CASSFLSGGAWQFF	TRBV27	TRBJ2-1	NA	TRBD2
TGTGCCAGCAGCTCCAACACCCGTCTAGACACAGATACGCAGTATTTT	CASSSNTRLDTDTQYF	TRBV14	TRBJ2-3	NA	NA
TGTGCCAGCAGTGGACTAGCGGGCACAGATACGCAGTATTTT	CASSGLAGTDTQYF	TRBV28	TRBJ2-3	NA	TRBD2
TGCAGTTTCCCGGGACGTAATGTAACTGAAGCTTTCTTT	CSFPGRNVTEAFF	TRBV20-1	TRBJ1-1	NA	NA
TGTGCCAGCAGCCTCCGCACGGGGACGCACAATGAGCAGTTCTTC	CASSLRTGTHNEQFF	TRBV3-1	TRBJ2-1	NA	NA
TGTGCCACCAGTGATTTGATCGGGACAAGAATTCTCCCCTTCAATCAGCCCCAGCATTTT	CATSDLIGTRILPFNQPQHF	TRBV24-1	TRBJ1-5	NA	NA
TGTGCCAGCAGAGTAGCGGGGGGAAGCACAGATACGCAGTATTTT	CASRVAGGSTDTQYF	TRBV7-9	TRBJ2-3	NA	TRBD2
TGCAGCGTTGACGGGGACAACACAGATACGCAGTATTTT	CSVDGDNTDTQYF	TRBV29-1	TRBJ2-3	NA	NA
TGCAGCGTGGCAGGGGGCTCTCCCAATCAGCCCCAGCATTTT	CSVAGGSPNQPQHF	TRBV29-1	TRBJ1-5	once	TRBD1
TGTGCCAGCAGCTGGACCTCACTAGGCCCATCACCCCTCCACTTT	CASSWTSLGPSPLHF	TRBV7-2	TRBJ1-6	once	NA
TGTGCCAGCAGTTACTCCCCGGGACTGAACACTGAAGCTTTCTTT	CASSYSPGLNTEAFF	TRBV6-5	TRBJ1-1	NA	NA
TGTGCCAGCAGCCCTTACAGGGGGAGGGAGCAGCCCCAGCATTTT	CASSPYRGREQPQHF	TRBV27	TRBJ1-5	NA	TRBD1
TGTGCCAGCAGCTTAAAACAGGTCTACGAGCAGTACTTC	CASSLKQVYEQYF	TRBV11-1	TRBJ2-7	NA	NA
TGTGCCAGCTCACCACGAAGGGAGGACGAGCAGTACTTC	CASSPRREDEQYF	TRBV18	TRBJ2-7	NA	NA
TGTGCCAGCAGCCTTACCCGGTGGAGTACCTATGGCTACACCTTC	CASSLTRWSTYGYTF	TRBV5-6	TRBJ1-2	NA	NA
TGTGCCAGCAGCTTCTCCTACGGAGGGTCACCCCTCCACTTT	CASSFSYGGSPLHF	TRBV5-6	TRBJ1-6	NA	NA
TGCGCCAGCAGCCCCTACGGCGGTAGCTCTGGAAACACCATATATTTT	CASSPYGGSSGNTIYF	TRBV5-1	TRBJ1-3	NA	NA
TGTGCCAGCAGACCGGGAGATACAGGGCTAGAGACCCAGTACTTC	CASRPGDTGLETQYF	TRBV6-5	TRBJ2-5	NA	NA
TGTGCCAGCAGTTTACAGGGACTCCAGCCCCAGCATTTT	CASSLQGLQPQHF	TRBV6-6	TRBJ1-5	NA	NA
TGCAGTGCTAGGGAGACCCAGTACTTC	CSARETQYF	TRBV20-1	TRBJ2-5	NA	NA
TGCAGCGTAGCCGATGGGACAGGCCAAGAGACCCAGTACTTC	CSVADGTGQETQYF	TRBV29-1	TRBJ2-5	once	TRBD1
TGTGCCACCCAGGAAGGGGCTAGCGGGGGTCACAATGAGCAGTTCTTC	CATQEGASGGHNEQFF	TRBV6-1	TRBJ2-1	NA	TRBD2
TGCAGCGTTCACAGTTACAATGAGCAGTTCTTC	CSVHSYNEQFF	TRBV29-1	TRBJ2-1	NA	NA
TGTGCCAGCAGCTACGGCAGAGGAGGGCGAAGGGACACTGAAGCTTTCTTT	CASSYGRGGRRDTEAFF	TRBV7-9	TRBJ1-1	NA	NA
TGCGCCAGCAGCTTGGGAGGCCGAGAAGCGTATGGCTACACCTTC	CASSLGGREAYGYTF	TRBV5-1	TRBJ1-2	NA	NA
TGTGCCAGCAGCTTAGATCCCCTAGCGGGGGGCACAGATACGCAGTATTTT	CASSLDPLAGGTDTQYF	TRBV7-2	TRBJ2-3	NA	TRBD2
TGTGCCAGCAGCTTAGCGCTAAGACCAGCTGGGGCCAACGTCCTGACTTTC	CASSLALRPAGANVLTF	TRBV7-2	TRBJ2-6	NA	NA
TGTGCCAGCAGCGTAGACAGGTCTGGCTACACCTTC	CASSVDRSGYTF	TRBV2	TRBJ1-2	once	NA
TGTGCCAGCAGCTTAGAATCGTTAGCTGGGAGAGAGACCCAGTACTTC	CASSLESLAGRETQYF	TRBV7-2	TRBJ2-5	NA	NA
TGCGCCAGCAGCCAAGGGGGGGCATCTAGCACAGATACGCAGTATTTT	CASSQGGASSTDTQYF	TRBV4-3	TRBJ2-3	NA	NA
TGTGCCAGCAGCTTACACAGGTTTACCGGGGAGCTGTTTTTT	CASSLHRFTGELFF	TRBV11-2	TRBJ2-2	NA	NA
TGTGCCAGCAGACCCGGACAGGCGATTAATTCACCCCTCCACTTT	CASRPGQAINSPLHF	TRBV27	TRBJ1-6	once	TRBD1
TGTGCCAGCAGCTTGTCCATAGCCCTTAATTCACCCCTCCACTTT	CASSLSIALNSPLHF	TRBV7-2	TRBJ1-6	NA	NA
TGTGCCTGGACCCGGGGGGGAGATACGCAGTATTTT	CAWTRGGDTQYF	TRBV30	TRBJ2-3	NA	TRBD2
TGCAGTGCTAGACCGGGGAGGACAGATACGCAGTATTTT	CSARPGRTDTQYF	TRBV20-1	TRBJ2-3	NA	NA
TGTGCCAGCAGCAAACCAACCGGAGATGGCTACACCTTC	CASSKPTGDGYTF	TRBV12-3/TRBV12-4	TRBJ1-2	NA	NA